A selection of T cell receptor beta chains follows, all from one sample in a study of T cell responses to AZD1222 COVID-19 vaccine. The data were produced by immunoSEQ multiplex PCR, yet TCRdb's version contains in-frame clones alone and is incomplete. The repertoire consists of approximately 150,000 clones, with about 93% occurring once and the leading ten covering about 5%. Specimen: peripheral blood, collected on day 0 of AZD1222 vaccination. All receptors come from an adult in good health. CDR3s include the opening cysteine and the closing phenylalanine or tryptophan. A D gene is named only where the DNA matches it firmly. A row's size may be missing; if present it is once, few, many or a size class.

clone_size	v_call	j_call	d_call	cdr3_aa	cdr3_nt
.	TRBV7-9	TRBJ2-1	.	CASSLFYNEQFF	TGTGCCAGCAGCTTATTCTACAATGAGCAGTTCTTC
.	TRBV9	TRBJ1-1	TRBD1	CASGTGGLRGTEAFF	TGTGCCAGCGGGACAGGGGGCTTGAGGGGAACTGAAGCTTTCTTT
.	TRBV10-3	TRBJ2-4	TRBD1	CAIRSGTGDETKNIQYF	TGTGCCATCAGGTCCGGGACAGGGGATGAGACCAAAAACATTCAGTACTTC
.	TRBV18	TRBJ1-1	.	CASSPQGSGGPEAFF	TGTGCCAGCTCACCCCAGGGGAGCGGGGGGCCTGAAGCTTTCTTT
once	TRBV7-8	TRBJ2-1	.	CASSMTGPNEQFF	TGTGCCAGCAGTATGACGGGACCCAATGAGCAGTTCTTC
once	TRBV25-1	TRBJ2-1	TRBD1	CASSGPTPGQGFLDEQFF	TGTGCCAGCAGTGGACCAACCCCGGGACAGGGTTTTCTAGATGAGCAGTTCTTC
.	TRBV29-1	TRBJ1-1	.	CSVQQVLNTEAFF	TGCAGCGTTCAACAGGTTCTGAACACTGAAGCTTTCTTT
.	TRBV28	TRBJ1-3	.	CASIHYRDGGWDSGNTIYF	TGTGCCAGCATACATTACCGGGACGGAGGTTGGGACTCTGGAAACACCATATATTTT
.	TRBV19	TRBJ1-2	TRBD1	CASSFRDRPLGGYTF	TGTGCCAGTAGTTTCCGGGACAGGCCTTTGGGTGGCTACACCTTC
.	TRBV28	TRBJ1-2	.	CASVGSNYGYTF	TGTGCCAGCGTGGGGTCGAACTATGGCTACACCTTC
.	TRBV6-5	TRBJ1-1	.	CASIMTATNTEAFF	TGTGCCAGCATTATGACCGCGACAAACACTGAAGCTTTCTTT
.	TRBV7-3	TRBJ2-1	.	CASSWAPVTGEGDNEQFF	TGTGCCAGCAGCTGGGCCCCGGTGACGGGAGAGGGTGACAATGAGCAGTTCTTC
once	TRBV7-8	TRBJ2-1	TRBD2	CASSPRGASGRGEQFF	TGTGCCAGCAGCCCCCGAGGGGCTAGCGGGAGGGGTGAGCAGTTCTTC
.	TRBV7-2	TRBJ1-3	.	CASSLVMGGSDTIYF	TGTGCCAGCAGCTTAGTAATGGGGGGCTCGGACACCATATATTTT
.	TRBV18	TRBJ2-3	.	CASSPQVPGTDTQYF	TGTGCCAGCTCCCCCCAGGTCCCTGGCACAGATACGCAGTATTTT
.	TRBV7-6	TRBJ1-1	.	CASSPGQVNTEAFF	TGTGCCAGCAGCCCCGGTCAGGTGAACACTGAAGCTTTCTTT
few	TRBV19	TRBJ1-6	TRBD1	CASSAPGQGNSPLHF	TGTGCCAGTAGTGCTCCGGGACAGGGAAATTCACCCCTCCACTTT
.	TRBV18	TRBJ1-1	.	CASSRSVGVSTEAFF	TGTGCCAGCTCCCGATCCGTGGGGGTAAGCACTGAAGCTTTCTTT
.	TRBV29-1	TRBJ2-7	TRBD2	CSVELSGTSGRREQYF	TGCAGCGTTGAATTATCCGGGACTAGCGGGAGACGGGAGCAGTACTTC
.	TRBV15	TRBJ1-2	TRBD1	CATSRKGTGTYGYTF	TGTGCCACCAGCAGAAAAGGGACAGGGACTTATGGCTACACCTTC
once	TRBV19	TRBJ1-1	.	CASIWSGSGLTEAFF	TGTGCCAGTATTTGGAGTGGATCTGGGCTGACTGAAGCTTTCTTT
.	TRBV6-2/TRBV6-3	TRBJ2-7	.	CASSPRGPKGKQYF	TGTGCCAGCAGTCCGCGGGGCCCAAAAGGGAAGCAGTACTTC
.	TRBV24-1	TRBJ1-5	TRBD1	CATSGSGGNNQPQHF	TGTGCCACCAGTGGGTCAGGGGGCAACAATCAGCCCCAGCATTTT
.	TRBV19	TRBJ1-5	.	CASSIGRGGGNQPQHF	TGTGCCAGTAGTATTGGGAGAGGAGGCGGCAATCAGCCCCAGCATTTT
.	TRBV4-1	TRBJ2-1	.	CASSPPTLYNEQFF	TGCGCCAGCAGCCCCCCGACGCTATACAATGAGCAGTTCTTC
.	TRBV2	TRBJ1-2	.	CASSQGLGYGYTF	TGTGCCAGCAGCCAGGGTCTTGGCTATGGCTACACCTTC
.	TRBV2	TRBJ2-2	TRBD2	CASTGTSGVGELFF	TGTGCCAGCACCGGGACTAGCGGGGTCGGGGAGCTGTTTTTT
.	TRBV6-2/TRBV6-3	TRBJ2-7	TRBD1	CASSYHQYRGEQYF	TGTGCCAGCAGTTACCACCAATACAGGGGCGAGCAGTACTTC
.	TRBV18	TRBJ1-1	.	CASSPQGSTEAFF	TGTGCCAGCTCGCCACAGGGATCCACTGAAGCTTTCTTT
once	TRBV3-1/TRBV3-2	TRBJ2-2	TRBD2	CASSPIIAGVSGELFF	TGTGCCAGCAGCCCCATTATAGCGGGAGTGTCCGGGGAGCTGTTTTTT
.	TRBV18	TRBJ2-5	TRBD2	CASSPRSGGTQYF	TGTGCCAGCTCACCAAGATCGGGAGGGACCCAGTACTTC
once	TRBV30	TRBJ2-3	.	CAWSLGQTFTDTQYF	TGTGCCTGGAGCCTCGGACAGACCTTCACAGATACGCAGTATTTT